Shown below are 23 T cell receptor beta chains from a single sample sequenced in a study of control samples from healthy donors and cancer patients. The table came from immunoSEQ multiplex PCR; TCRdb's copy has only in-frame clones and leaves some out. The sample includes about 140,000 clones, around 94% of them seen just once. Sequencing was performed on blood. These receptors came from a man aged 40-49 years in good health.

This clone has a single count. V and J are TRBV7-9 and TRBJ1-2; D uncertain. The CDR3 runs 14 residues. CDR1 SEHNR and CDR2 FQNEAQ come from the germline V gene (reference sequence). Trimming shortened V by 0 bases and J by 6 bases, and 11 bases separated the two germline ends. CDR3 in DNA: TGTGCCAGCAGCTTAGCGCTTGAGAGTAATGGCTACACCTTC. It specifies CASSLALESNGYTF. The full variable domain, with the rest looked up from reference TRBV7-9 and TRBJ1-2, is DTGVSQNPRHKITKRGQNVTFRCDPISEHNRLYWYRQTLGQGPEFLTYFQNEAQLEKSRLLSDRFSAERPKGSFSTLEIQRTEQGDSAMYLCASSLALESNGYTFGSGTRLTVV.

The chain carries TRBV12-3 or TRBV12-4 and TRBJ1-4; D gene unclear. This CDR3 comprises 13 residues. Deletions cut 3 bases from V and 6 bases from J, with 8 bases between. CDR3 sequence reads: CASSLRGDEKLFF. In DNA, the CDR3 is TGTGCCAGCAGTTTGCGAGGTGATGAAAAACTGTTTTTT.

CDR3 in amino acids: CASSVAGAGAAEQYF. As DNA, the CDR3 is TGTGCCAGCAGCGTAGCGGGGGCAGGGGCTGCCGAGCAGTACTTC. V is TRBV9 and J is TRBJ2-7, with D perhaps given as TRBD1 or TRBD2 (6 bases each). The CDR3 extends over 15 amino acids. CDR1 and CDR2 from the germline V gene are SGDLS and YYNGEE. The V gene lost 0 bases and the J gene lost 6 bases, with 16 bases spanning the gap. Based on the CDR3 plus reference TRBV9 and TRBJ2-7, the full variable domain is DSGVTQTPKHLITATGQRVTLRCSPRSGDLSVYWYQQSLDQGLQFLIQYYNGEERAKGNILERFSAQQFPDLHSELNLSSLELGDSALYFCASSVAGAGAAEQYFGPGTRLTVT.

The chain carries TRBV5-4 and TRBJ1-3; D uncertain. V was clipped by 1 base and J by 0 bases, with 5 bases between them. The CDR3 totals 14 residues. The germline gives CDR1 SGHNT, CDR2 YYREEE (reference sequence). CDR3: CASSLQLSGNTIYF. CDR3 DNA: TGTGCCAGCAGCTTGCAGCTCTCTGGAAACACCATATATTTT. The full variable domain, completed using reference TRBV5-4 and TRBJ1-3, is ETGVTQSPTHLIKTRGQQVTLRCSSQSGHNTVSWYQQALGQGPQFIFQYYREEENGRGNFPPRFSGLQFPNYSSELNVNALELDDSALYLCASSLQLSGNTIYFGEGSWLTVV.

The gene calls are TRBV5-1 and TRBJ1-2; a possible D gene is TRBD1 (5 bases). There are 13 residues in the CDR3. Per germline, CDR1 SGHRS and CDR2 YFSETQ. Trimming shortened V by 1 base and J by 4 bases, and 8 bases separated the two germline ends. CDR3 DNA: TGCGCCAGCAGCTTGAGGCAGGGCTATGGCTACACCTTC. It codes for CASSLRQGYGYTF.

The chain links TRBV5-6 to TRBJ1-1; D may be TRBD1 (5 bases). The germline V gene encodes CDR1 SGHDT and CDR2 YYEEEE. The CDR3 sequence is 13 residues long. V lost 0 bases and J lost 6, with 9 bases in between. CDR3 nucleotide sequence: TGTGCCAGCAGCTTGGAGGGGAATGCTGAAGCTTTCTTT. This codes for CASSLEGNAEAFF.

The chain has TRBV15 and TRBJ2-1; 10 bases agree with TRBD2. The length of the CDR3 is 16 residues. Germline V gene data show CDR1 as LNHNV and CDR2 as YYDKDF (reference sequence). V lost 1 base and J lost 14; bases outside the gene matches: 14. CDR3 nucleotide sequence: TGTGCCACCAGCAGAGGTCTAGCGGGGGCGCTACAAAAGGAGTTCTTC. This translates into CATSRGLAGALQKEFF.

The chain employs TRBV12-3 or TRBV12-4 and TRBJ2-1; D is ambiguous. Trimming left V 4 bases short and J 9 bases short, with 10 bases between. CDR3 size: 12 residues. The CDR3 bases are TGTGCCAGCAGTTCTCTAGTGGGTGAGCAGTTCTTC. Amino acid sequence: CASSSLVGEQFF.

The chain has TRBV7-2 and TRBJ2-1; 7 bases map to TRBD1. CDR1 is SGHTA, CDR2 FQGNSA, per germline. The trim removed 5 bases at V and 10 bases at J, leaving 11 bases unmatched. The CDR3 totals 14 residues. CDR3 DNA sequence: TGTGCCAGCAGCATCGCCACAGGGGCGGGCGAGCAGTTCTTC. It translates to CASSIATGAGEQFF.

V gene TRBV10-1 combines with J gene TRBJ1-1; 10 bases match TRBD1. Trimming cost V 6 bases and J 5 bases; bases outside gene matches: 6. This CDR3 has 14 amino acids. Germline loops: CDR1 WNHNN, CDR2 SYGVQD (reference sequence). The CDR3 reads CASSRGQGGTEAFF. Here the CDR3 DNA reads TGCGCCAGCAGCCGCGGACAGGGGGGAACTGAAGCTTTCTTT.

The CDR3 coding sequence is TGTGCCAGCACCGAAAAAGGACGGACGGGGGAGCAGTACTTC. Its translation: CASTEKGRTGEQYF. The rearrangement joins TRBV7-8 to TRBJ2-7; D may be TRBD2 (5 bases). The CDR3 spans 14 residues. Germline assignment: CDR1 SGHVS and CDR2 FQNEAQ. Trimming took off 7 bases at V and 7 bases at J, with 20 bases between the two ends.

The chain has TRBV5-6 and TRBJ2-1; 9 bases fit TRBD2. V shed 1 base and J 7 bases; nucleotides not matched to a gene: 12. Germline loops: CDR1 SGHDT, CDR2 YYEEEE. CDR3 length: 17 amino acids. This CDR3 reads CASSLFIWLAGSNEQFF. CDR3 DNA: TGTGCCAGCAGCTTGTTTATTTGGCTAGCGGGGAGTAATGAGCAGTTCTTC.

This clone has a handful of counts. CDR3 nucleotides: TGCAGTGCTAGTGCCACAGGGTACTATGAGCAGTACTTC. Protein sequence: CSASATGYYEQYF. The chain uses TRBV20-1 and TRBJ2-7, with D perhaps TRBD1 (6 bases). Trimming took off 3 bases at V and 7 bases at J, with 16 bases between the two ends. The CDR3 contains 13 residues. Germline V CDR1 and CDR2: DFQATT, SNEGSKA (reference sequence).

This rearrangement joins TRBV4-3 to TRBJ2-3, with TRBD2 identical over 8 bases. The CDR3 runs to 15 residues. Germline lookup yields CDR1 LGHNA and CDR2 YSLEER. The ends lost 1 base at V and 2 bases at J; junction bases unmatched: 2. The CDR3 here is CASSQAGGPTDTQYF. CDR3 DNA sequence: TGCGCCAGCAGCCAAGCGGGGGGGCCCACAGATACGCAGTATTTT.

Written as DNA, the CDR3 is TGTGCCAGTAGCTACCCGGGACAGGCGAATCAGCCCCAGCATTTT. Protein: CASSYPGQANQPQHF. The V call is TRBV19, the J call TRBJ1-5, with 8 nucleotides matching TRBD1. V gave up 6 bases and J gave up 4 bases; unmatched junction bases: 8. This CDR3 comprises 15 residues. The V gene's germline CDR1 is LNHDA and CDR2 SQIVND (reference sequence).

The CDR3 here is CASSVLAGVRLRTDTQYF. CDR3 nucleotides: TGTGCCAGCAGCGTCCTAGCGGGAGTGAGGCTAAGAACAGATACGCAGTATTTT. The chain joins TRBV9 to TRBJ2-3; the match to TRBD2 covers 10 bases. Germline lookup yields CDR1 SGDLS and CDR2 YYNGEE. There are 18 residues in the CDR3. The trim removed 2 bases at V and 3 bases at J, leaving 12 bases unmatched. Full variable domain (rest looked up from reference TRBV9 and TRBJ2-3): DSGVTQTPKHLITATGQRVTLRCSPRSGDLSVYWYQQSLDQGLQFLIQYYNGEERAKGNILERFSAQQFPDLHSELNLSSLELGDSALYFCASSVLAGVRLRTDTQYFGPGTRLTVL.

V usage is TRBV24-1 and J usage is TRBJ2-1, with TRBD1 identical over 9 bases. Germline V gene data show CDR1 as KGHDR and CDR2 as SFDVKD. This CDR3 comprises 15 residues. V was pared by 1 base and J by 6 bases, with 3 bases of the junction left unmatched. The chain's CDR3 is CATSDFGTGSNEQFF. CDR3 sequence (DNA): TGTGCCACCAGTGATTTCGGGACAGGGTCCAATGAGCAGTTCTTC.

As DNA, the CDR3 is TGTGCCAGCAGCAGACAGGGTTCTGGAAACACCATATATTTT. It codes for CASSRQGSGNTIYF. V and J are TRBV6-5 and TRBJ1-3; 7 nucleotides align to TRBD1. V trimming: 6 bases; J trimming: 1 base; junction bases outside the gene matches: 3. This CDR3 is 14 amino acids long. The germline V gene encodes CDR1 MNHEY and CDR2 SVGAGI.

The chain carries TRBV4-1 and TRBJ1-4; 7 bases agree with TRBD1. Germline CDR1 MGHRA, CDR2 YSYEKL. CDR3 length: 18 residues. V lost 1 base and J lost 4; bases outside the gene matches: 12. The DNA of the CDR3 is TGCGCCAGCAGCCAAGGGACGACAGGGAGAGGGGTTAATGAAAAACTGTTTTTT. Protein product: CASSQGTTGRGVNEKLFF.

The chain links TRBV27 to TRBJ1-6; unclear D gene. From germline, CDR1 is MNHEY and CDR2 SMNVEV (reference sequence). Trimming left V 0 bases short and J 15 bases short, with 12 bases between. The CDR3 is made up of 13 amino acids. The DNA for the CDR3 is TGTGCCAGCAGTTTATCGAGAATCAGGTTCCTCCACTTT. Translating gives CASSLSRIRFLHF.

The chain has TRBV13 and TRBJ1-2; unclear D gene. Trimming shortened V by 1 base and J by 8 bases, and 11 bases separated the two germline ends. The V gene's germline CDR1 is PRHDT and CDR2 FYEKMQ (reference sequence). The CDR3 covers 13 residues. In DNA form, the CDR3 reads TGTGCCAGCAGCTTAGAGGCGGGCGGGGGCTACACCTTC. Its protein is CASSLEAGGGYTF.

The CDR3 DNA sequence: TGTGCCAGCAGACCGGGACAGGGGATCCCTGGGGCCAACGTCCTGACTTTC. This translates into CASRPGQGIPGANVLTF. The chain links TRBV7-3 to TRBJ2-6; 10 bases are shared with TRBD1. Germline CDR1 and CDR2: SGHTA and FQGTGA. The CDR3 runs to 17 residues. The trim removed 6 bases at V and 2 bases at J, leaving 7 bases unmatched.

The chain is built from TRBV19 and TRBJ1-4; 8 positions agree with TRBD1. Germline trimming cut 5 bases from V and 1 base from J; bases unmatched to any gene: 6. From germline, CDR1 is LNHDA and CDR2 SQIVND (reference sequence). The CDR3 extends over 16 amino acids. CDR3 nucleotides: TGTGCCAGTAGTGCAACCGACAGGGGAACTAATGAAAAACTGTTTTTT. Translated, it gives CASSATDRGTNEKLFF.